These T cell receptor beta chains were read from a single sample in a study of blood T cell repertoires in COVID-19. The method was immunoSEQ multiplex PCR; TCRdb's version includes in-frame clones alone and lacks a portion of them. The data hold around 150,000 clones, with about 86% observed a single time. Input material: peripheral blood. The receptors come from an older woman with active or convalescent COVID-19. CDR3s include the opening cysteine and the closing phenylalanine or tryptophan. The D gene is left open where the match is weak. Part of the rows lack a size; the others show once, few, many or a class for expanded clones.

j_gene	d_gene	v_gene	abundance	CDR3nt	CDR3aa
TRBJ2-1	TRBD1	TRBV5-1	.	TGCGCCAGCACCCTGACAGGGGGCGGAAATGAGCAGTTCTTC	CASTLTGGGNEQFF
TRBJ2-3	.	TRBV5-1	.	TGCGCCAGCAGCTTGGCCTATCTCTCGGGGGGCCCCTCCACAGATACGCAGTATTTT	CASSLAYLSGGPSTDTQYF
TRBJ2-3	TRBD2	TRBV18	.	TGTGCCAGCTCACCAGGCGGGGGGGCCATAGATACGCAGTATTTT	CASSPGGGAIDTQYF
TRBJ1-1	.	TRBV18	.	TGTGCCAGCTCAATGCAGGGGAACACTGAAGCTTTCTTT	CASSMQGNTEAFF
TRBJ2-5	TRBD2	TRBV9	.	TGTGCCAGCAGCGTAGGGACTAGCGGGAGGATCCAAGAGACCCAGTACTTC	CASSVGTSGRIQETQYF
TRBJ2-5	.	TRBV6-5	.	TGTGCCACCTTGGGGGCAAACCAAGAGACCCAGTACTTC	CATLGANQETQYF
TRBJ1-4	TRBD1	TRBV27	.	TGTGCCAGCAGTTTACATCGGGACAGCAGACTGTTTTTT	CASSLHRDSRLFF
TRBJ2-1	TRBD1	TRBV6-5	.	TGTGCCGGAAGGGGACAGGCCATCAATGAGCAGTTCTTC	CAGRGQAINEQFF
TRBJ1-2	.	TRBV23-1	once	TGCGCCAGCCCGAGGCTTACTTTACACTATGGCTACACCTTC	CASPRLTLHYGYTF
TRBJ2-7	.	TRBV21-1	.	TGTGCCAGCAGCAAAGGTAGAAGTGGGAGCTCCTACGAGCAGTACTTC	CASSKGRSGSSYEQYF
TRBJ2-5	.	TRBV10-3	.	TGTGCCATCAGTGCGAGTGAGACCCAGTACTTC	CAISASETQYF
TRBJ2-5	TRBD1	TRBV2	.	TGTGCCAGCAGTCTAGACAGGGGACGGGAGACCCAGTACTTC	CASSLDRGRETQYF
TRBJ2-1	TRBD2	TRBV5-1	.	TGCGCCAGCAGCCCGGGGGGAGGGAGCTCCTACAATGAGCAGTTCTTC	CASSPGGGSSYNEQFF
TRBJ2-1	TRBD2	TRBV29-1	.	TGCAGCGCCGGGACTAGCGGATACAATGAGCAGTTCTTC	CSAGTSGYNEQFF
TRBJ1-1	.	TRBV28	.	TGTGCCAGCAGTTACGGGGTGAACACTGAAGCTTTCTTT	CASSYGVNTEAFF
TRBJ2-7	TRBD2	TRBV7-2	.	TGTGCCAGCAGCCCAGCGGGAGGGAGTACCTACGAGCAGTACTTC	CASSPAGGSTYEQYF
TRBJ2-7	TRBD2	TRBV28	.	TGTGCCAGTGCGGGACGGACTAGGGAGCAGTACTTC	CASAGRTREQYF
TRBJ2-7	.	TRBV19	.	TGTGCCAGTAGTGCCGGAGCCGGGTACGAGCAGTACTTC	CASSAGAGYEQYF
TRBJ2-4	TRBD2	TRBV4-2	.	TGTGCCAGCAGCCCAAGCGGGGGCAGGCCTCGTGATCAGTACTTC	CASSPSGGRPRDQYF
TRBJ2-2	TRBD2	TRBV11-2	.	TGTGCCAGCAGCTTAGATCGGCGGGGGAGCACCGGGGAGCTGTTTTTT	CASSLDRRGSTGELFF
TRBJ1-2	.	TRBV19	.	TGTGCCAGTTCACCCAAAAAGGGAGCAGCGAGAGTTGAAGGCTACACCTTC	CASSPKKGAARVEGYTF
TRBJ1-1	.	TRBV27	few	TGTGCCAGCAGTTTCGGGGGGAACACTGAAGCTTTCTTT	CASSFGGNTEAFF
TRBJ1-5	.	TRBV28	.	TGTGCCAGCAGTTTTGGCCAGGGGAATAATCAGCCCCAGCATTTT	CASSFGQGNNQPQHF
TRBJ1-1	TRBD1	TRBV18	.	TGTGCCAGTCGGACAGGTATGAACACTGAAGCTTTCTTT	CASRTGMNTEAFF
TRBJ1-5	.	TRBV4-2	.	TGTGCCAGCAGCCAAGTTTGGCAGGGAAGCAATCAGCCCCAGCATTTT	CASSQVWQGSNQPQHF
TRBJ1-2	.	TRBV11-2	.	TGTGCCAGCAGCTTCCAGGGGCCGATGGGCTACACCTTC	CASSFQGPMGYTF
TRBJ2-2	.	TRBV12-3/TRBV12-4	.	TGTGCCAGCAGTTTCCAGGCCGGGGAGCTGTTTTTT	CASSFQAGELFF
TRBJ2-3	TRBD2	TRBV4-1	.	TGCGCCAGCAGCCAAGATCGTGGCCAGGGACTAGCGGGGGGTTTT	CASSQDRGQGLAGGF
TRBJ1-4	.	TRBV7-9	.	TGTGCCAGCAGCCGGGACTTCCCCCGGAGTGAAAAACTGTTTTTT	CASSRDFPRSEKLFF
TRBJ2-7	.	TRBV4-3	.	TGCGCCAGCAGCCAAGAAACAGGGCGCGGGTACGAGCAGTACTTC	CASSQETGRGYEQYF
TRBJ2-3	.	TRBV7-9	.	TGTGCCAGCAGCTTAGGACTGGCCGCAGATACGCAGTATTTT	CASSLGLAADTQYF
TRBJ1-4	.	TRBV6-1	.	TGTGCCAGCAGTGAAGGGGGCCCTAATGAAAAACTGTTTTTT	CASSEGGPNEKLFF
TRBJ1-6	.	TRBV7-3	.	TGTGCCAGCAGCTTAGGGGGCCTTAAGTCACCCCTCCACTTT	CASSLGGLKSPLHF
TRBJ2-6	.	TRBV10-3	.	TGTGCCATCAGAGGAGACTCTGGGGCCAACGTCCTGACTTTC	CAIRGDSGANVLTF
TRBJ2-3	TRBD1	TRBV28	once	TGTGCCAGCAGTCTCGGTCCGGGACAGGGCGTATCAGATACGCAGTATTTT	CASSLGPGQGVSDTQYF